This T cell receptor (beta chain) was sequenced for a study of CD8+ T cells in alopecia areata. The germline V gene has CDR1 MNHNS and CDR2 SASEGT. This CDR3 has 16 amino acids. V gave up 4 bases and J gave up 2 bases, with 18 bases separating them. As regards this clone: Its antigen is not known.

The treatment is: oral pan-JAK inhibitor, 5-10 mg twice daily. Study-wide results and limits: Among the top 100, expanded CD8+ clones, as well as scalp clonality, were significantly decreased by tofacitinib. TCRs were shared less clearly across patients than in mice, possibly for HLA-related reasons. Sequencing of scalp samples also includes resident alphabeta T cells from normal skin. Numerous clones, expanded in lesions, remained in scalp and blood during tofacitinib.

RNA extraction and reverse transcription yielded cDNA as sequencing template. Sequencing used immunoSEQ multiplex PCR; TCRdb keeps in-frame clones, though not all of them. The sample records about 97,000 clones, just under 60% being singletons. Material: CD8+ T cells sorted from blood, obtained at approximately week 60, from a patient treated with tofacitinib. The chain combines TRBV6-1 with TRBJ2-7; D is perhaps TRBD2 (6 bases). The source of this sequence is a human donor with alopecia areata. CDR3 amino acids: CASSGAWGLDAYEQYF. CDR3 nucleotide sequence: TGTGCCAGCAGTGGGGCCTGGGGACTGGACGCCTACGAGCAGTACTTC.